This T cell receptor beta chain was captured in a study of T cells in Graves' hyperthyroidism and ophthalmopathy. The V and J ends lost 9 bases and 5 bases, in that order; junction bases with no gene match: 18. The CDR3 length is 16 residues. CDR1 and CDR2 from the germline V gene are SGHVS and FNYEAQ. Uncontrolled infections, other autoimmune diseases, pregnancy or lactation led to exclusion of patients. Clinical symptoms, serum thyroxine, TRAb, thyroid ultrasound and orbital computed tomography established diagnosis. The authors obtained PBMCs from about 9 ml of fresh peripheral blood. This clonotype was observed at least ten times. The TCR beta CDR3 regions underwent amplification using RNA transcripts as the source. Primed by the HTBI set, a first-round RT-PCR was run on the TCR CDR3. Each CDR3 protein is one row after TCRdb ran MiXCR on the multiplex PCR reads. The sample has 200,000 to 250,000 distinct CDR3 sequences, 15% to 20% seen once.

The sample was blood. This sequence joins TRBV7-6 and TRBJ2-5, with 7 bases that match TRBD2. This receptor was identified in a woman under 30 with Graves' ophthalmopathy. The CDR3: CASEGGGGPRRETQYF. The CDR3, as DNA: TGTGCCAGTGAGGGCGGGGGTGGCCCCCGACGGGAGACCCAGTACTTC.